What follows are 23 T cell receptor beta chains derived from one specimen sequenced in a study of early T cells in non-severe SARS-CoV-2 infection. TCRdb recomputed calls from the 5' RACE reads with MiXCR, one row per CDR3 protein. The sample has nearly 45,000 distinct CDR3 sequences, more than 9% seen once; the top ten hold about a fifth. Sequencing was performed on whole blood. The receptors stem from an adult who was a healthcare worker with PCR-confirmed SARS-CoV-2 infection or an uninfected control (not recorded which).

The table lists this clonotype with many counts. The chain uses TRBV10-3 and TRBJ2-2; 10 nucleotides line up with TRBD2. Trimming removed 0 bases from V and 4 bases from J; junction bases left unmatched: 2. The CDR3 is made up of 16 amino acids. Looked up from germline, CDR1 is ENHRY and CDR2 is SYGVKD. CDR3 nucleotides: TGTGCCATCAGTGAGTCCCTAGCGGGAGCCACCGGGGAGCTGTTTTTT. Translated, it gives CAISESLAGATGELFF.

This clonotype was detected many times. The chain employs TRBV6-1 and TRBJ2-7, with D maybe TRBD2 (5 bases). V was cut by 0 bases and J by 7 bases, with 13 bases left in between. CDR3 length: 14 residues. The germline V gene encodes CDR1 MNHNS and CDR2 SASEGT. CDR3 region: CASSEAGRGQEQYF. CDR3 nucleotide sequence: TGTGCCAGCAGTGAAGCTGGGAGAGGGCAAGAGCAGTACTTC.

In this sample, this clonotype is medium-sized. The genes are TRBV28 and TRBJ1-2; D may be TRBD1 (5 bases). The V gene's germline CDR1 is MDHEN and CDR2 SYDVKM. Trimming removed 7 bases at V and 0 bases at J, with 15 bases between. The CDR3 length is 15 residues. The DNA for the CDR3 is TGTGCCAGCATTTCTGGGGCAGATTCTAACTATGGCTACACCTTC. It codes for CASISGADSNYGYTF.

This clonotype is judged medium-sized. The rearrangement links TRBV7-8 to TRBJ2-1; tentatively, D is TRBD1 (7 bases). Germline CDR1 reads SGHVS; CDR2 reads FQNEAQ. The V end lost 2 bases, the J end lost 1 base, and 12 bases lay between the germline ends. This CDR3 comprises 16 residues. This chain's CDR3 is CASSLPPGGSYNEQFF. Written as DNA, the CDR3 is TGTGCCAGCAGCTTACCCCCAGGGGGGTCCTACAATGAGCAGTTCTTC.

The rearrangement joins TRBV2 to TRBJ2-4; no definite D call. CDR1 and CDR2 from the germline V gene are SNHLY and FYNNEI. V lost 3 bases to trimming and J lost 5 bases, with 5 bases between them. CDR3 length equals 12 residues. CDR3 sequence (DNA): TGTGCCAGCAGTGAGCCTGAAAACATTCAGTACTTC. This translates into CASSEPENIQYF.

The sample holds many counts of this clonotype. This sequence joins TRBV28 and TRBJ1-2, with D unresolved. CDR1 and CDR2 from the germline V gene are MDHEN and SYDVKM. The CDR3 totals 14 residues. V was shortened by 7 bases and J by 7 bases, with 19 bases between the two germline ends. CDR3 sequence reads: CASMINRAASGYTF. In DNA form, the CDR3 reads TGTGCCAGCATGATTAATCGCGCAGCGAGTGGCTACACCTTC.

This chain connects TRBV5-5 to TRBJ2-1, with D possibly called TRBD1 or TRBD2 (5 bases each). Trimming cost V 3 bases and J 9 bases, with 13 bases left between them. Germline CDR1 SGHKS, CDR2 YYEKEE (reference sequence). The CDR3 length is 13 residues. CDR3 nucleotides: TGTGCCAGCAGCTGGGGTTGGGACGGTGAGCAGTTCTTC. Amino acid sequence: CASSWGWDGEQFF.

The chain links TRBV9 to TRBJ2-1, with no clear D. Trimming cost V 2 bases and J 9 bases, with 9 bases left between them. The CDR3 has 12 residues. The germline V gene encodes CDR1 SGDLS and CDR2 YYNGEE. The CDR3 coding sequence is TGTGCCAGCAGCGTGATTTGGGGTGAGCAGTTCTTC. This sequence encodes CASSVIWGEQFF.

This clonotype was counted between two and nine times. The rearrangement uses TRBV28 and TRBJ2-3; 14 bases fit TRBD2. CDR1 MDHEN and CDR2 SYDVKM come from the germline V gene. The CDR3 is 16 residues long. Germline trimming cut 5 bases from V and 4 bases from J; bases unmatched to any gene: 5. The CDR3 here is CASSALTSGRADTQYF. CDR3 coding DNA: TGTGCCAGCAGTGCCTTGACTAGCGGGAGGGCAGATACGCAGTATTTT.

This clonotype was counted many times. The V and J genes are TRBV29-1 and TRBJ2-7, with TRBD2 as a possible D gene (5 bases). The CDR3 runs 13 residues. V lost 2 bases, J lost 7 bases, and 15 bases lay in between. Looked up from germline, CDR1 is SQVTM and CDR2 is ANQGSEA. The CDR3 region is CSVETPPGGEQYF. CDR3 in DNA: TGCAGCGTTGAAACACCCCCGGGCGGGGAGCAGTACTTC.

The chain has TRBV5-1 and TRBJ2-2; D possibly corresponds to TRBD1 (5 bases). Germline CDR1 reads SGHRS; CDR2 reads YFSETQ. This CDR3 comprises 16 residues. Trimming removed 9 bases at V and 0 bases at J, with 18 bases between. CDR3: CATKALGRTNTGELFF. CDR3 nucleotides: TGCGCCACCAAAGCTTTGGGGCGGACGAACACCGGGGAGCTGTTTTTT.

This clonotype showed up just a few times. The chain combines TRBV28 with TRBJ1-2; 8 nucleotides align to TRBD1. This CDR3 spans 14 amino acids. Germline values: CDR1 MDHEN, CDR2 SYDVKM. After removal of 7 bases from V and 4 bases from J, the junction contained 8 bases not matched to a gene. The CDR3 sequence: CASTTGASFYGYTF. CDR3 DNA: TGTGCCAGCACGACAGGGGCCTCCTTCTATGGCTACACCTTC.

This clonotype was counted between two and nine times. A junction end diverges from the germline sequence, so it may reflect a read error. The chain joins TRBV3-1 to TRBJ2-1; 7 bases match TRBD2. The CDR3 covers 13 residues. CDR1 is LGHDT and CDR2 is YNNKEL in the germline V gene (reference sequence). CDR3 protein: CASSQVAGLVASF. The CDR3 DNA reads TGTGCCAGCAGCCAAGTGGCCGGACTAGTCGCTTCCTTC.

Ten or more counts support this clonotype. This chain joins TRBV12-3 or TRBV12-4 and TRBJ2-1; the D gene could be TRBD1 or TRBD2 (6 bases each). Trimming took off 5 bases at V and 6 bases at J, with 20 bases between the two ends. The CDR3 has 16 residues. CDR3 amino acids: CASSPPPGAALNEQFF. The CDR3 nucleotides read TGTGCCAGCAGTCCCCCCCCGGGGGCGGCTCTCAATGAGCAGTTCTTC.

This clonotype came up many times. The J gene is TRBJ1-1, the V gene TRBV28; D is unclear. CDR3 length: 14 amino acids. Deletions cut 4 bases from V and 3 bases from J, with 12 bases between. Germline-derived CDR1 and CDR2 are MDHEN and SYDVKM. The chain's CDR3 is CASSSPPGDTEAFF. The CDR3 region has the DNA TGTGCCAGCAGTTCACCCCCCGGGGACACTGAAGCTTTCTTT.

This clonotype was observed many times. Here the CDR3 reads CASSIKANYGYTF. For the CDR3, the DNA is TGTGCCAGTAGTATAAAAGCTAACTATGGCTACACCTTC. The chain recombines TRBV19 with TRBJ1-2; no definite D call. V was shortened by 2 bases and J by 0 bases, with 4 bases between the two germline ends. Germline-derived CDR1 and CDR2 are LNHDA and SQIVND (reference sequence). CDR3 length: 13 residues.

Many counts were recorded for this clonotype. The rearrangement uses TRBV7-2 and TRBJ2-5; D is uncertain. Germline CDR1 and CDR2: SGHTA and FQGNSA. Between the trimmed V and J ends, which lost 8 bases and 2 bases, there was a span of 12 bases. The CDR3 covers 13 residues. The CDR3 sequence is CASGSTSQETQYF. CDR3 DNA sequence: TGTGCCAGCGGTAGCACCTCACAAGAGACCCAGTACTTC.

This clonotype has a count of ten or more. The chain links TRBV27 to TRBJ2-7; no firm D call. The CDR3 sequence is 14 residues long. Trimming stripped 6 bases from V and 5 bases from J, with 17 bases between. Germline assignment: CDR1 MNHEY and CDR2 SMNVEV (reference sequence). The CDR3 loop reads CASSAPGIVNEQYF. CDR3 nucleotide sequence: TGTGCCAGCAGCGCTCCTGGGATTGTAAACGAGCAGTACTTC.

Ten or more counts support this clonotype. The chain recombines TRBV9 with TRBJ1-3; TRBD1 agrees at 8 bases. The CDR3 is 16 amino acids. The V and J ends lost 3 bases and 2 bases, in that order; junction bases with no gene match: 7. The V gene's germline CDR1 is SGDLS and CDR2 YYNGEE. CDR3: CASSEDRANAGNTIYF. Here the CDR3 DNA reads TGTGCCAGCAGCGAGGACAGGGCGAACGCTGGAAACACCATATATTTT.

This clonotype was detected ten times or more. The CDR3 here is CASSLLDSNYGYTF. The CDR3 nucleotides are TGCGCCAGCAGCTTGCTTGACAGCAACTATGGCTACACCTTC. V usage is TRBV5-1 and J usage is TRBJ1-2; perhaps TRBD1 as D (5 bases). CDR1 is SGHRS, CDR2 YFSETQ, per germline. Trimming cost V 1 base and J 2 bases, with 9 bases left between them. The CDR3 spans 14 residues.

This sequence joins TRBV9 and TRBJ2-7; 7 bases are shared with TRBD1. The CDR3 sequence is 13 residues long. V lost 4 bases and J lost 1; bases outside the gene matches: 2. CDR1 SGDLS and CDR2 YYNGEE come from the germline V gene. The CDR3 protein is CASSTGDSYEQYF. In DNA, the CDR3 is TGTGCCAGCAGCACAGGGGATTCCTACGAGCAGTACTTC. Combining the CDR3 with reference TRBV9 and TRBJ2-7 gives the whole variable domain DSGVTQTPKHLITATGQRVTLRCSPRSGDLSVYWYQQSLDQGLQFLIQYYNGEERAKGNILERFSAQQFPDLHSELNLSSLELGDSALYFCASSTGDSYEQYFGPGTRLTVT.

Ten or more counts support this clonotype. The chain carries TRBV14 and TRBJ1-1; no clear D gene. The germline V and J ends were trimmed by 4 bases and 2 bases, with 14 bases remaining between them. Germline V gene lookup returns CDR1 SGHDN and CDR2 FVKESK. CDR3 length: 15 residues. The CDR3 region is CASSRGRGGNTEAFF. CDR3 DNA sequence: TGTGCCAGCAGCCGAGGCCGAGGAGGAAACACTGAAGCTTTCTTT.

This clonotype has a count of ten or more. J is TRBJ2-1 and V is TRBV29-1, with 10 bases that match TRBD1. Germline CDR1 and CDR2: SQVTM and ANQGSEA. The CDR3 contains 13 residues. Unmatched junction bases numbered 5, after V lost 3 bases and J lost 9 bases. The CDR3 region has the DNA TGCAGCGTTGAGCCGGGACAGGGGATTGAGCAGTTCTTC. Residues: CSVEPGQGIEQFF.